The 16 T cell receptor beta chains listed next were all sequenced from one sample in a study of beta chain features in type 1 diabetes. What was sequenced were expressed TCRB transcripts, since all of the isolated RNA had been reverse transcribed. Method: immunoSEQ multiplex PCR; TCRdb's copy keeps in-frame clones and lacks some. The sample holds 350,000 to 400,000 clones; about 14% are singletons and the top ten take around 0.02%. The specimen sequenced was naive CD4+ T cells from blood. The receptors here all came from a woman aged 18-29 years in good health.

This clone turned up a few times. Other DNA sequences in this sample translate to the same CDR3. V gene TRBV15 combines with J gene TRBJ1-2; 8 nucleotides align to TRBD1. Trimming cost V 2 bases and J 7 bases; bases outside gene matches: 3. Germline V lookup: CDR1 LNHNV, CDR2 YYDKDF (reference sequence). The CDR3 loop spans 13 amino acids. The CDR3 region has the DNA TGTGCCACCAGCAGACAGGGGGCAGGTGGCTACACCTTC. Protein: CATSRQGAGGYTF.

The rearrangement uses TRBV7-9 and TRBJ2-1, with 9 bases identical to TRBD2. J lost 10 bases, V lost 5 bases, and 12 bases had no gene match. Germline-derived CDR1 and CDR2 are SEHNR and FQNEAQ (reference sequence). There are 15 residues in the CDR3. The CDR3 sequence is CASSEIVAGEREQFF. DNA of the CDR3: TGTGCCAGCAGCGAGATAGTAGCGGGAGAGCGGGAGCAGTTCTTC. Supplemented by reference TRBV7-9 and TRBJ2-1, the full variable domain reads DTGVSQNPRHKITKRGQNVTFRCDPISEHNRLYWYRQTLGQGPEFLTYFQNEAQLEKSRLLSDRFSAERPKGSFSTLEIQRTEQGDSAMYLCASSEIVAGEREQFFGPGTRLTVL.

This CDR3 reads CASSGLAGGEGEQYF. CDR3 DNA: TGTGCCAGCAGTGGACTAGCGGGAGGGGAAGGCGAGCAGTACTTC. The chain is built from TRBV6-1 and TRBJ2-7; the match to TRBD2 covers 14 bases. V gave up 4 bases and J gave up 6 bases; unmatched junction bases: 5. Germline V CDR1 and CDR2: MNHNS, SASEGT. CDR3 length: 15 amino acids.

The sample holds one count of this clone. The V and J genes are TRBV11-1 and TRBJ2-2, with 7 bases identical to TRBD1. Losses at the gene ends were 4 bases for V and 0 bases for J; bases not matched to a gene: 5. The CDR3 is made up of 16 amino acids. Germline assignment: CDR1 SGHAT and CDR2 FQDESV (reference sequence). CDR3 DNA sequence: TGTGCCAGCAGCTCGTCGACAGGGTCGAACACCGGGGAGCTGTTTTTT. Translated, it gives CASSSSTGSNTGELFF.

The chain links TRBV5-5 to TRBJ2-1; 7 nucleotides line up with TRBD1. This CDR3 comprises 14 residues. With 2 bases clipped from V and 7 bases from J, the junction kept 6 bases outside the gene matches. CDR1 is SGHKS, CDR2 YYEKEE, per germline (reference sequence). CDR3 amino acids: CASSFGTALNEQFF. The CDR3 DNA reads TGTGCCAGCAGCTTCGGGACAGCGCTTAATGAGCAGTTCTTC. Full variable domain (outside the CDR3, taken from reference TRBV5-5 and TRBJ2-1): DAGVTQSPTHLIKTRGQQVTLRCSPISGHKSVSWYQQVLGQGPQFIFQYYEKEERGRGNFPDRFSARQFPNYSSELNVNALLLGDSALYLCASSFGTALNEQFFGPGTRLTVL.

The V gene is TRBV11-2, the J gene TRBJ2-2; the match to TRBD2 covers 8 bases. From germline, CDR1 is SGHAT and CDR2 FQNNGV. The CDR3 sequence is 16 residues long. With 2 bases clipped from V and 1 base from J, the junction kept 3 bases outside the gene matches. Here the CDR3 DNA reads TGTGCCAGCAGCTTAAGTCTAGCGGGGAACACCGGGGAGCTGTTTTTT. Amino acids: CASSLSLAGNTGELFF. Supplemented by reference TRBV11-2 and TRBJ2-2, the full variable domain reads EAGVAQSPRYKIIEKRQSVAFWCNPISGHATLYWYQQILGQGPKLLIQFQNNGVVDDSQLPKDRFSAERLKGVDSTLKIQPAKLEDSAVYLCASSLSLAGNTGELFFGEGSRLTVL.

The chain links TRBV7-9 to TRBJ2-7; perhaps TRBD2 as D (5 bases). V was pared by 5 bases and J by 1 base, with 18 bases between. The CDR3 extends over 16 amino acids. From germline, CDR1 is SEHNR and CDR2 FQNEAQ (reference sequence). The CDR3 loop reads CASSLNRVGESYEQYF. The CDR3 bases are TGTGCCAGCAGCCTCAATCGCGTTGGGGAGTCCTACGAGCAGTACTTC.

This clone was detected only a few times. V gene TRBV28 combines with J gene TRBJ1-5, with D hard to call. The CDR3 is made up of 16 amino acids. CDR1 MDHEN and CDR2 SYDVKM come from the germline V gene. V lost 4 bases, J lost 4 bases, and 17 bases lay in between. The CDR3 is CASSYDTPRLNQPQHF. The CDR3 nucleotides are TGTGCCAGCAGTTACGACACCCCTCGCCTTAATCAGCCCCAGCATTTT.

The chain carries TRBV2 and TRBJ1-2; TRBD1 matches 7 bases. CDR3 length: 15 amino acids. The germline gives CDR1 SNHLY, CDR2 FYNNEI. V shed 6 bases, J shed 0 bases, and the junction held 7 bases outside the gene matches. The CDR3, as DNA: TGTGCCAGCAGCGCACGGACAGGAGCTAACTATGGCTACACCTTC. It translates to CASSARTGANYGYTF.

V gene TRBV6-1 combines with J gene TRBJ1-1; 12 positions agree with TRBD1. The CDR3 loop spans 15 amino acids. J gave up 1 base and V 10 bases, and 7 bases lay outside the gene matches. CDR1 is MNHNS and CDR2 is SASEGT in the germline V gene. The CDR3 DNA follows: TGTGCCACTGGGGACAGGGGGCTTCCGAACACTGAAGCTTTCTTT. Protein: CATGDRGLPNTEAFF.

The chain has TRBV7-2 and TRBJ1-2; tentatively, D is TRBD1 (6 bases). The CDR3 consists of 15 residues. From germline, CDR1 is SGHTA and CDR2 FQGNSA. Trimming shortened V by 6 bases and J by 3 bases, and 17 bases separated the two germline ends. The CDR3 bases are TGTGCCAGCAGATCCGATTACAGGGATTACTATGGCTACACCTTC. Its protein product is CASRSDYRDYYGYTF.

This rearrangement joins TRBV2 to TRBJ2-5; TRBD2 aligns across 7 bases. The CDR3 is 16 residues long. V shed 3 bases and J 1 base; nucleotides not matched to a gene: 8. Germline V gives CDR1 SNHLY, CDR2 FYNNEI. The chain's CDR3 is CASSDRRSGTQETQYF. The CDR3 region has the DNA TGTGCCAGCAGTGATAGGAGGAGCGGGACCCAAGAGACCCAGTACTTC.

The chain joins TRBV7-8 to TRBJ2-1; 7 bases line up with TRBD2. The V gene's germline CDR1 is SGHVS and CDR2 FQNEAQ. The CDR3 totals 14 residues. Losses at the gene ends were 1 base for V and 7 bases for J; bases not matched to a gene: 4. The DNA of the CDR3 is TGTGCCAGCAGCTTAGGGAGCGGGACGAATGAGCAGTTCTTC. Its protein is CASSLGSGTNEQFF.

This clone was picked up a small number of times. DNA of the CDR3: TGTGCCTGGGGATCTAGGGGTACGCAGTATTTT. Its translation is CAWGSRGTQYF. The chain joins TRBV30 to TRBJ2-3, with a possible D match to TRBD1 (5 bases). Germline V lookup: CDR1 GTSNPN, CDR2 SVGIG (reference sequence). V was shortened by 5 bases and J by 8 bases, with 11 bases between the two germline ends. This CDR3 is built from 11 residues.

CDR3 sequence reads: CASSFGQGLEQYF. The CDR3 nucleotides read TGCGCCAGCAGCTTCGGACAGGGCTTAGAGCAGTACTTC. V gene TRBV5-1 combines with J gene TRBJ2-5; 8 positions agree with TRBD1. Germline CDR1 and CDR2: SGHRS and YFSETQ. V lost 2 bases, J lost 11 bases, and 8 bases stayed unmatched. The CDR3 has 13 residues.

The chain is built from TRBV15 and TRBJ2-5; 10 bases are a match to TRBD1. V lost 5 bases, J lost 4 bases, and 4 bases stayed unmatched. CDR3 length: 14 residues. Per germline, CDR1 LNHNV and CDR2 YYDKDF (reference sequence). CDR3 DNA sequence: TGTGCCACCAGCGGCCGGACAGGGGGAGAGACCCAGTACTTC. Its protein product is CATSGRTGGETQYF.